A single sample is the source of the 11 T cell receptor beta chains below, sequenced in a study of cytomegalovirus exposure and HLA in healthy donors. The primer mix had 60 Vbeta and 13 Jbeta primers. Assay used: immunoSEQ multiplex PCR; TCRdb lists only in-frame clones, some missing. The data show about 130,000 clones, around 73% seen once. Sequencing was carried out using PBMCs. These receptors originate from a human donor in good health.

This clone was detected once. The chain has TRBV6-1 and TRBJ2-5; TRBD1 might be the D (5 bases). The CDR3 is 15 amino acids. Germline V gene sequence: CDR1 MNHNS, CDR2 SASEGT. Trimming pared 3 bases from V and 5 bases from J, leaving 16 bases between. CDR3 protein: CASSEPDNSWETQYF. The CDR3 coding sequence is TGTGCCAGCAGTGAGCCGGACAACTCATGGGAGACCCAGTACTTC.

The chain couples TRBV10-1 to TRBJ2-2; TRBD1 aligns across 7 bases. The length of the CDR3 is 18 residues. Trimming cost V 2 bases and J 4 bases; bases outside gene matches: 13. CDR1 WNHNN and CDR2 SYGVQD come from the germline V gene (reference sequence). CDR3 nucleotide sequence: TGCGCCAGCAGTGAGGCGAAGGGGGCGCGACGTTCCACCGGGGAGCTGTTTTTT. The encoded protein is CASSEAKGARRSTGELFF.

The V call is TRBV2, the J call TRBJ2-3; 8 bases are shared with TRBD1. The CDR3 runs 14 residues. Losses at the gene ends were 7 bases for V and 1 base for J; bases not matched to a gene: 4. Germline V gene lookup returns CDR1 SNHLY and CDR2 FYNNEI. CDR3 loop: CASIPGGGTDTQYF. CDR3 in DNA: TGTGCCAGCATCCCAGGGGGCGGCACAGATACGCAGTATTTT.

This clone was recorded only once. This rearrangement joins TRBV6-1 to TRBJ1-5, with a possible D match to TRBD1 (6 bases). Germline CDR1 and CDR2: MNHNS and SASEGT. The CDR3 totals 15 residues. V shed 8 bases and J shed 3 bases, with 17 bases lying between them. The CDR3 here is CASPPPGQPNQPQHF. CDR3 sequence (DNA): TGTGCCAGCCCTCCACCCGGACAGCCCAATCAGCCCCAGCATTTT.

The chain has TRBV19 and TRBJ1-6, with D unresolved. This CDR3 is 16 amino acids long. CDR1 and CDR2 from the germline V gene are LNHDA and SQIVND (reference sequence). V lost 2 bases and J 8 bases, leaving 16 bases between the germline ends. CDR3 region: CASSIRPSSKYSPLHF. For the CDR3, the DNA is TGTGCCAGTAGTATACGTCCCTCCTCTAAGTATTCACCCCTCCACTTT.

There are a few counts of this clone. The chain employs TRBV4-2 and TRBJ2-7; 9 bases are a match to TRBD1. The CDR3 is 16 amino acids. The J segment lost 3 bases and the V segment lost 1 base, leaving 7 bases of the junction unmatched. The germline V gene encodes CDR1 LGHNA and CDR2 YNFKEQ. DNA for the CDR3: TGTGCCAGCAGCCAAGGGACGGGACAGGGTTTCTACGAGCAGTACTTC. Amino acids: CASSQGTGQGFYEQYF.

The rearrangement joins TRBV7-9 to TRBJ2-3; perhaps TRBD2 as D (6 bases). This CDR3 comprises 16 residues. The germline V gene has CDR1 SEHNR and CDR2 FQNEAQ (reference sequence). The V end was cut by 6 bases, the J end by 2 bases, with 18 bases between. The CDR3, as DNA: TGTGCCAGCAGGGTTAGCGGTTCCTCCTTCACAGATACGCAGTATTTT. The encoded protein is CASRVSGSSFTDTQYF. The variable domain in full, completed from reference TRBV7-9 and TRBJ2-3, reads DTGVSQNPRHKITKRGQNVTFRCDPISEHNRLYWYRQTLGQGPEFLTYFQNEAQLEKSRLLSDRFSAERPKGSFSTLEIQRTEQGDSAMYLCASRVSGSSFTDTQYFGPGTRLTVL.

The chain is built from TRBV15 and TRBJ1-6; 7 positions match TRBD1. The CDR3 loop spans 17 amino acids. Germline-derived CDR1 and CDR2 are LNHNV and YYDKDF (reference sequence). With 1 base clipped from V and 6 bases from J, the junction kept 9 bases outside the gene matches. The CDR3 DNA reads TGTGCCACCAGCAGAGGAGGGAACAGGGGCTTTAATTCACCCCTCCACTTT. This encodes CATSRGGNRGFNSPLHF. Full variable domain (missing parts from reference TRBV15 and TRBJ1-6): DAMVIQNPRYQVTQFGKPVTLSCSQTLNHNVMYWYQQKSSQAPKLLFHYYDKDFNNEADTPDNFQSRRPNTSFCFLDIRSPGLGDTAMYLCATSRGGNRGFNSPLHFGNGTRLTVT.

The chain links TRBV6-6 to TRBJ1-2, with 7 bases matching TRBD1. The CDR3 has 16 amino acids. The germline gives CDR1 MNHNY, CDR2 SVGAGI (reference sequence). V trimming: 1 base; J trimming: 7 bases; junction bases outside the gene matches: 12. CDR3 residues: CASSYYGQATFSGYTF. In DNA form, the CDR3 reads TGTGCCAGCAGTTACTACGGACAGGCCACGTTCTCTGGCTACACCTTC.

The chain joins TRBV12-5 to TRBJ1-2; D may be TRBD1 (5 bases). This CDR3 is built from 14 residues. Trimming cost V 6 bases and J 0 bases, with 11 bases left between them. From germline, CDR1 is LGHNT and CDR2 FRNRAP. CDR3 residues: CASGRGEANYGYTF. DNA for the CDR3: TGTGCTAGTGGACGGGGGGAAGCTAACTATGGCTACACCTTC.

The chain has TRBV6-5 and TRBJ1-4, with TRBD1 matching 9 bases. CDR1 is MNHEY, CDR2 SVGAGI, per germline. V gave up 5 bases and J gave up 8 bases; unmatched junction bases: 9. The CDR3 contains 15 residues. This CDR3 reads CASSRTGTGIEKLFF. The CDR3 nucleotides are TGTGCCAGCAGTCGAACCGGGACAGGGATCGAAAAACTGTTTTTT.